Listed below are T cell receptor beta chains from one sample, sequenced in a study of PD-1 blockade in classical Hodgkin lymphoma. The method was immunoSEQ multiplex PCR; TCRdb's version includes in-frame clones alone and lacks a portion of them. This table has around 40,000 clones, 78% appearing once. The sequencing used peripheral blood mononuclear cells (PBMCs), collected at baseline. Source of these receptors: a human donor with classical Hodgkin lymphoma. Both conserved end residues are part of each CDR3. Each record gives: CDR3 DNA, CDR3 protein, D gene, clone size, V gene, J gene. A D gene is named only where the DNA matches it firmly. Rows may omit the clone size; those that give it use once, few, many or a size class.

TGTGCCAGCAGTGAAAGTGGGGCAGGGGCTGAAGCTTTCTTT,CASSESGAGAEAFF,-,few,TRBV25-1,TRBJ1-1
TGTGCCAGCACCAAAACGGGTCAGGGGGGCTACACCTTC,CASTKTGQGGYTF,-,-,TRBV13,TRBJ1-2
TGCGCCAGCAGCTGGACAGGCCCTGACTACGAGCAGTACTTC,CASSWTGPDYEQYF,TRBD1,few,TRBV5-1,TRBJ2-7
TGTGCCAGCAGCCCAGGGACTGGAAACACCATATATTTT,CASSPGTGNTIYF,-,once,TRBV7-9,TRBJ1-3
TGTGCCAGCAGAAGGACAGGGAGCAATCAGCCCCAGCATTTT,CASRRTGSNQPQHF,TRBD1,-,TRBV27,TRBJ1-5
TGTGCCAGTAGTGAACACGAGTATAATTCACCCCTCCACTTT,CASSEHEYNSPLHF,-,medium-sized,TRBV19,TRBJ1-6
TGCGCCAGCAGTCAATGCATGCAACCGGGACAGCTCAGCACTAGGGCCAAAAACATTCAGTACTTC,CASSQCMQPGQLSTRAKNIQYF,TRBD1,-,TRBV23-1,TRBJ2-4
TGCGCCAGCAGCCAAGTTTGGGGGAACACTGAAGCTTTCTTT,CASSQVWGNTEAFF,-,-,TRBV4-3,TRBJ1-1
TGCAGCGCCCAACGGCTAGCGGGGGATGTGCAGTTCTTC,CSAQRLAGDVQFF,TRBD2,once,TRBV29-1,TRBJ2-1
TGTGCCAGTAGTGCTACAGGGGAAGCTTTCTTT,CASSATGEAFF,-,-,TRBV19,TRBJ1-1
TGTGCCATCAGTGAGTCGGCGGGACAGGGCTATGAAAAACTGTTTTTT,CAISESAGQGYEKLFF,TRBD1,-,TRBV10-3,TRBJ1-4
TGTGCCAGCAGTTATATACAGGGAGGGACCCAGTACTTC,CASSYIQGGTQYF,-,-,TRBV6-6,TRBJ2-5
TGTGCCAGCAATGCCCAGGGCCGCTATGGCTACACCTTC,CASNAQGRYGYTF,-,-,TRBV6-5,TRBJ1-2
TGTGCCAGCAGCCAGGGGGCTTTCGTCTATGGCTACACCTTC,CASSQGAFVYGYTF,TRBD1,-,TRBV5-8,TRBJ1-2
TGTGCCAGCAGCTATAAGCGACAGGGGACCCTCTCTGGGGCCAACGTCCTGACTTTC,CASSYKRQGTLSGANVLTF,TRBD1,-,TRBV7-9,TRBJ2-6
TGCGCCAGCAGTCAACAGGGGGCGGGCCAAGAGACCCAGTACTTC,CASSQQGAGQETQYF,TRBD1,few,TRBV4-3,TRBJ2-5
TGTGCCAGCAGCCAATTAGGAGGGACAGGGCTTAATTCACCCCTCCACTTT,CASSQLGGTGLNSPLHF,TRBD1,-,TRBV14,TRBJ1-6
TGCGCCAGCAGCCAGTATCAGGGGGCGTTAGATGGCTACACCTTC,CASSQYQGALDGYTF,TRBD1,-,TRBV4-3,TRBJ1-2
TGTGCCAGTAGTATAACGGGGGATGATTCACCCCTCCACTTT,CASSITGDDSPLHF,-,-,TRBV19,TRBJ1-6
TGCGCCAGCAGCTTTTCGGGGGCCGGGTACGAGCAGTACTTC,CASSFSGAGYEQYF,-,-,TRBV5-1,TRBJ2-7
TGTGCCAGCAGCTTATTTCCTCGGGGCAGGGAGTCGAACGAGCAGTACTTC,CASSLFPRGRESNEQYF,-,-,TRBV7-8,TRBJ2-7
TGTGCCAGCAGCACCCGGGGAGCCGTTGCCAAAAACATTCAGTACTTC,CASSTRGAVAKNIQYF,-,-,TRBV4-2,TRBJ2-4
TGTGCCAGCAGTCCGGCGGGGGGGCGGAATCAGCCCCAGCATTTT,CASSPAGGRNQPQHF,-,-,TRBV6-4,TRBJ1-5
TGTGCCAGCAGTTTGCAGGGGCAGGGTTCCTACAATGAGCAGTTCTTC,CASSLQGQGSYNEQFF,-,-,TRBV27,TRBJ2-1
TGTGCTTGGAGTGTAGACCCCGGGGACTACGAGCAGTACTTC,CAWSVDPGDYEQYF,-,-,TRBV30,TRBJ2-7
TGTGCCAGCAGTGACTGGACTAGCGGGGCGCGGGGGCAGTTCTTC,CASSDWTSGARGQFF,TRBD2,-,TRBV6-4,TRBJ2-1
TGTGCCAGCAGCTTAGGACGAAGGGGTGGCAACACTGAAGCTTTCTTT,CASSLGRRGGNTEAFF,-,-,TRBV7-2,TRBJ1-1
TGTGCCAGCAGCCAAGACCAACCTAGTGGGATCAATGAGCAGTTCTTC,CASSQDQPSGINEQFF,-,-,TRBV4-2,TRBJ2-1
TGTGCCAGCTCACTTGGGGGCGAGGGGGCCAACGTCCTGACTTTC,CASSLGGEGANVLTF,-,-,TRBV18,TRBJ2-6
TGTGCCAGCAGCCCCCCTCTGGAGGGGCAAGAGACCCAGTACTTC,CASSPPLEGQETQYF,-,-,TRBV7-9,TRBJ2-5
TGTGCCTGGAGTGTAGGGGGGAGCACTGAAGCTTTCTTT,CAWSVGGSTEAFF,-,-,TRBV30,TRBJ1-1
TGTGCCACCAGCAGAGGGGGGGCCTTAGAGACCCAGTACTTC,CATSRGGALETQYF,-,-,TRBV15,TRBJ2-5
TGTGCCAGCAGATTTACGACAGGGATGTCAGCTAACTATGGCTACACCTTC,CASRFTTGMSANYGYTF,TRBD1,-,TRBV2,TRBJ1-2
TGTGCCATCAGGTCAGCGGGGGAGGATGAGCAGTTCTTC,CAIRSAGEDEQFF,TRBD2,-,TRBV10-3,TRBJ2-1
TGTGCCAGCAGCCCTCCCCAGGGACAGGGGGCATGGGATACGCAGTATTTT,CASSPPQGQGAWDTQYF,TRBD1,once,TRBV9,TRBJ2-3
TGTGCCAGCAGCCGCCGGGATGAGCAGTTCTTC,CASSRRDEQFF,-,-,TRBV7-2,TRBJ2-1
TGCGCCAGCCAGGTTCGAAAGACCTATGGCTACACCTTC,CASQVRKTYGYTF,-,-,TRBV5-1,TRBJ1-2
TGTGCCAGCAGCTTAGTCCTTGACAATGAGCAGTTCTTC,CASSLVLDNEQFF,-,-,TRBV11-2,TRBJ2-1
TGTGCCTGGAGTGTACGAGCGGGGCCCGGAGATACGCAGTATTTT,CAWSVRAGPGDTQYF,TRBD2,-,TRBV30,TRBJ2-3
TGTGCCAGCTCACCTCTGCCAGGAGCGGCCTATGGCTACACCTTC,CASSPLPGAAYGYTF,-,-,TRBV18,TRBJ1-2
TGTGCCAGCAGCCCTATACAGGGGAGTCTCTCAGCTTTCTTT,CASSPIQGSLSAFF,TRBD1,once,TRBV9,TRBJ1-1
TGTGCCAGCAGTGACTTAGGACAGGGGGGAGAGACCCAGTACTTC,CASSDLGQGGETQYF,TRBD1,-,TRBV6-4,TRBJ2-5
TGTGCCAGCAGTGCCCGGGACAGCCGAATCCAAGAGACCCAGTACTTC,CASSARDSRIQETQYF,-,-,TRBV21-1,TRBJ2-5